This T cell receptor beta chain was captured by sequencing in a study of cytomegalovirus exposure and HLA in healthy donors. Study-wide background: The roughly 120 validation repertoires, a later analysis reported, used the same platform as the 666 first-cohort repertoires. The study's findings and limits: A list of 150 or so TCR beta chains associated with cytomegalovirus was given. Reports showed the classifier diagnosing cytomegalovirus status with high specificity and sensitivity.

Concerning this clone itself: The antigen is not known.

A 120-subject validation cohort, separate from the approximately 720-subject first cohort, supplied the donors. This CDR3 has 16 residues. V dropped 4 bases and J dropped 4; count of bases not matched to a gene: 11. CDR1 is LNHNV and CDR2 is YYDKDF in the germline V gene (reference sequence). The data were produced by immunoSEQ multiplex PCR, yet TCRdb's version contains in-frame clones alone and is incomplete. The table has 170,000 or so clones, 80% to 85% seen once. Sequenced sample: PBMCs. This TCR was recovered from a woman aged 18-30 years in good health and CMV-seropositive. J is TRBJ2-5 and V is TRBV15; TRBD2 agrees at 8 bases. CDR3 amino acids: CATSIETGGAVETQYF. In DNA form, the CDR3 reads TGTGCCACCAGCATAGAGACCGGGGGGGCCGTAGAGACCCAGTACTTC.